These T cell receptor beta chains were read from a single sample in a study of cytotoxic CD8 clonotypes in ibrutinib-treated CLL. The data were produced by immunoSEQ multiplex PCR, yet TCRdb's version contains in-frame clones alone and is incomplete. The table has some 140,000 clones, around 80% seen once. Sample: PBMCs, taken after 12 months of ibrutinib treatment. The receptors come from a human donor with chronic lymphocytic leukemia. CDR3s include the opening cysteine and the closing phenylalanine or tryptophan. The D gene is left open where the match is weak. Clone size, where shown, is once, few, many, or a class for clones that have expanded.

abundance,v_gene,j_gene,d_gene,CDR3nt,CDR3aa
NA,TRBV28,TRBJ2-1,NA,TGTGCCAGCAGTCCAACCGACAAGTACAATGAGCAGTTCTTC,CASSPTDKYNEQFF
NA,TRBV5-1,TRBJ2-4,NA,TGCGCCAGCACAGGTTCAAGAAACATTCAGTACTTC,CASTGSRNIQYF
NA,TRBV30,TRBJ1-5,TRBD1,TGTGCCTGGAGGGGACAGTTCAATCAGCCCCAGCATTTT,CAWRGQFNQPQHF
NA,TRBV27,TRBJ2-5,TRBD2,TGTGCCAGCAGTTTAAGATCCGGGACTAGCAGAACCCAGTACTTC,CASSLRSGTSRTQYF
NA,TRBV7-2,TRBJ2-5,NA,TGTGCCAGCAGCTTAGATTTAGGGGCCCAAGAGACCCAGTACTTC,CASSLDLGAQETQYF
NA,TRBV30,TRBJ2-7,TRBD1,TGTGCCTGGAGTGTAGGGGACAGGGGGCCCTACGAGCAGTACTTC,CAWSVGDRGPYEQYF
NA,TRBV5-1,TRBJ1-4,NA,TGCGCCAGCAGCCTCGGGACGGCGGATGAAAAACTGTTTTTT,CASSLGTADEKLFF
few,TRBV2,TRBJ1-4,TRBD1,TGTGCCAGCAGAAGCAGGGGGGTGCGCGAAAAACTGTTTTTT,CASRSRGVREKLFF
once,TRBV4-3,TRBJ2-1,NA,TGCGCCAGCAGCCAAGATTTATTATCGAGGGGAATATACAATGAGCAGTTCTTC,CASSQDLLSRGIYNEQFF
NA,TRBV11-3,TRBJ2-1,TRBD2,TGTGCCAGCAGCTTAGATTTGGGGGGGAGTACTATTCGAGGTGAGCAGTTCTTC,CASSLDLGGSTIRGEQFF
NA,TRBV29-1,TRBJ2-7,TRBD1,TGCAGCGTTGAACAGGGGGCGAGCTTCTTGCAGTACTTC,CSVEQGASFLQYF
NA,TRBV5-8,TRBJ2-1,NA,TGTGCCAGCAGCTTGGTAGGCTCCTACAATGAGCAGTTCTTC,CASSLVGSYNEQFF
NA,TRBV11-2,TRBJ2-1,TRBD2,TGTGCCAGCAGCTCAAAAGGACTAGCGGGGAGCTCCTACAATGAGCAGTTCTTC,CASSSKGLAGSSYNEQFF
few,TRBV5-1,TRBJ1-2,NA,TGCGCCAGCAGCTCCCGCCCCGGGGGGGATGGCTACACCTTC,CASSSRPGGDGYTF
NA,TRBV19,TRBJ1-5,NA,TGTGCCACCCTGGGAGGGCCAGGTAGCAATCAGCCCCAGCATTTT,CATLGGPGSNQPQHF
NA,TRBV5-1,TRBJ2-5,TRBD1,TGCGCCAGCAGCGTTTTGGGGACAGGGATGCAAGAGACCCAGTACTTC,CASSVLGTGMQETQYF
NA,TRBV28,TRBJ2-7,TRBD2,TGTGCCAGCAGCGCTTTCGGGACTAGCGGCTACGAGCAGTACTTC,CASSAFGTSGYEQYF
once,TRBV6-6,TRBJ1-2,NA,TGTGCCAGCAGTTACGGGCGAGAAGTAAAAAACTATGGCTACACCTTC,CASSYGREVKNYGYTF
NA,TRBV9,TRBJ1-1,TRBD1,TGTGCCAGCAGCGCGACAGGGGGCACTGAAGCTTTCTTT,CASSATGGTEAFF
NA,TRBV7-9,TRBJ1-1,NA,TGTGCCAGCAGCTTAGCGTCCGGGGTCACTGAAGCTTTCTTT,CASSLASGVTEAFF
NA,TRBV4-2,TRBJ2-3,TRBD2,TGTGCCAGTACTAGCGACACAGATACGCAGTATTTT,CASTSDTDTQYF
NA,TRBV7-2,TRBJ2-7,TRBD1,TGTGCCAGCAGCCCCTACCACGGGACAGCATACGAGCAGTACTTC,CASSPYHGTAYEQYF
NA,TRBV28,TRBJ2-7,NA,TGTGCCAGCAGTTTATTTGGCCTTGACGGGACTTACGAGCAGTACTTC,CASSLFGLDGTYEQYF
NA,TRBV7-6,TRBJ2-7,TRBD2,TGTGCCAGCAGCCATACTAGCGGGAGCTACGACGAGCAGTACTTC,CASSHTSGSYDEQYF
NA,TRBV19,TRBJ2-1,NA,TGTGCCAGCGCAGGCGAATCCTCCTACAATGAGCAGTTCTTC,CASAGESSYNEQFF
NA,TRBV27,TRBJ2-7,NA,TGTGCCAGCAGCAAAAGAGGACAGCCCTCTCATCAGCAGTACTTC,CASSKRGQPSHQQYF
NA,TRBV6-1,TRBJ1-2,NA,TGTGCCAGCAGTGAAGCGTTCGGGGGAGTGGACTATGGCTACACCTTC,CASSEAFGGVDYGYTF
once,TRBV4-3,TRBJ2-7,TRBD2,TGCGCCAGCAGCCAAGGACTAGCGGGAGCCCGCGAGCAGTACTTC,CASSQGLAGAREQYF
once,TRBV4-3,TRBJ2-4,TRBD1,TGCGCCAGCAGCCCCACGGACAGGGGTCTGACCAAAAACATTCAGTACTTC,CASSPTDRGLTKNIQYF
NA,TRBV11-2,TRBJ1-1,NA,TGTGCCAGCAGCTGGGGGGGTGCCACTGAAGCTTTCTTT,CASSWGGATEAFF
NA,TRBV28,TRBJ2-7,NA,TGTGCCAGCAGTCCCCCCGGGACGGCCCCCTACGAGCAGTACTTC,CASSPPGTAPYEQYF
NA,TRBV5-6,TRBJ2-7,TRBD1,TGTGCCAGCAGCTTGGTGTTTGGACAGGGAGACGAGCAGTACTTC,CASSLVFGQGDEQYF
NA,TRBV6-6,TRBJ2-7,NA,TGTGCCAGCAGTTCTACGACGGGGCAGTACTTC,CASSSTTGQYF
once,TRBV18,TRBJ2-7,NA,TGTGCCAGCTCACCTTCCCCAGGGTCGAGCTCCTACGAGCAGTACTTC,CASSPSPGSSSYEQYF
NA,TRBV28,TRBJ1-4,NA,TGTGCCAGCAGCCAGATGTTGTTTGGCGAAAAACTGTTTTTT,CASSQMLFGEKLFF